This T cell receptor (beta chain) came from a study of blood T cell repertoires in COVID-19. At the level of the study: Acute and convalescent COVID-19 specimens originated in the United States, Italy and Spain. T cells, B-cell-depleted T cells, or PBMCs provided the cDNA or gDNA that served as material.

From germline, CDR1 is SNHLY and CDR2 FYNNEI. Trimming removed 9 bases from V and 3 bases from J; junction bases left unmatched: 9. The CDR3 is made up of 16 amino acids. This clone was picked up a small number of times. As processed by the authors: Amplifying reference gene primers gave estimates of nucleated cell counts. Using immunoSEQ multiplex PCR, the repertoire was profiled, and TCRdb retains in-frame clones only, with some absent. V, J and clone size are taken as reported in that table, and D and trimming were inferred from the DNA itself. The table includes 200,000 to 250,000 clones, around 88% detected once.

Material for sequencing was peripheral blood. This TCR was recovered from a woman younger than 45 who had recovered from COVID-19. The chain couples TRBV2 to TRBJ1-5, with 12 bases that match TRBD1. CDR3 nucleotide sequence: TGTGCCAGTTTGGCGGGGACAGGGGGCATCAATCAGCCCCAGCATTTT. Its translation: CASLAGTGGINQPQHF. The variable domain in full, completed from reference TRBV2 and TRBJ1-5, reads EPEVTQTPSHQVTQMGQEVILRCVPISNHLYFYWYRQILGQKVEFLVSFYNNEISEKSEIFDDQFSVERPDGSNFTLKIRSTKLEDSAMYFCASLAGTGGINQPQHFGDGTRLSIL.